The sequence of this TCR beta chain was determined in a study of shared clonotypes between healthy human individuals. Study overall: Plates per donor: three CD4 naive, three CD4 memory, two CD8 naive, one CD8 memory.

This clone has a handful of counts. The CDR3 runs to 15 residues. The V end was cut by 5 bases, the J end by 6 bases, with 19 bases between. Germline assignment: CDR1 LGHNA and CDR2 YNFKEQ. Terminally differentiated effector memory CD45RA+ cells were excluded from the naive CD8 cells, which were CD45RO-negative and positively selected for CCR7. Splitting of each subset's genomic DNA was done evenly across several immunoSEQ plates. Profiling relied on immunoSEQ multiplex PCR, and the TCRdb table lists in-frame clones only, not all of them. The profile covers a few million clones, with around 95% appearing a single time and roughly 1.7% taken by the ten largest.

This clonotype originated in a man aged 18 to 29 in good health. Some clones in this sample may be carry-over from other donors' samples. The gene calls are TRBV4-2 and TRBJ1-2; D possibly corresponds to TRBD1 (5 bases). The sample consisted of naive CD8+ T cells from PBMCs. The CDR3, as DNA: TGTGCCAGCAGCAAAGCAGGGTTCACGATAGATGGCTACACCTTC. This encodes CASSKAGFTIDGYTF.